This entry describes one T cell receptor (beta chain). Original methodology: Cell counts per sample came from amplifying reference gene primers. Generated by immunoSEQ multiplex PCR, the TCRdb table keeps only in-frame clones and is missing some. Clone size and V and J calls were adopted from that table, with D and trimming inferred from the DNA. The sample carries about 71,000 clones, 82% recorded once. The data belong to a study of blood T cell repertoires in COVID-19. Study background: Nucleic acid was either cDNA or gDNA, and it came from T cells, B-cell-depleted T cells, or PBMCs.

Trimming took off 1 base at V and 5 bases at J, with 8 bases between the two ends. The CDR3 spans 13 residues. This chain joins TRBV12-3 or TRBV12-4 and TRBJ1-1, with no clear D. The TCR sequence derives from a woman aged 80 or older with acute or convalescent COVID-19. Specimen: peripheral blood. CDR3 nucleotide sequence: TGTGCCAGCAGTTTAGGGGAGGGAACTGAAGCTTTCTTT. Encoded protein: CASSLGEGTEAFF.